What follows is one TCR beta chain and its context. Its antigen is not known. In germline, CDR1 is SGHNT, CDR2 YENEEA. Trimming shortened V by 0 bases and J by 5 bases, and 13 bases separated the two germline ends. This CDR3 contains 15 residues. Using immunoSEQ multiplex PCR, the repertoire was profiled, and TCRdb retains in-frame clones only, with some absent. This sample yields approximately 93,000 clones, of which approximately 93% are seen a single time; 0.46% belongs to the top ten. Thawed PBMCs were FACS-sorted into unstimulated CD4+CD25+CD127- regulatory T cells, CD4+CD25- non-regulatory cells, CD4 and CD8 cells. This record comes from a study of Tregs in tolerant kidney transplant recipients. Study observations and caveats: The most relevant donor-specific Treg TCRbeta repertoire apparently came from expansion with activated donor B cells. Biological reproducibility was not directly addressed in this study.

This TCR was sampled from a human donor who received a combined kidney and bone marrow transplant. Sequencing was performed on CD4+ T cells from blood, taken before the transplant. The V and J genes are TRBV11-3 and TRBJ1-2; TRBD1 is a possible D gene (5 bases). The CDR3 region is CASSLDSGGGYGYTF. CDR3 nucleotides: TGTGCCAGCAGCTTAGATTCCGGCGGGGGGTATGGCTACACCTTC.